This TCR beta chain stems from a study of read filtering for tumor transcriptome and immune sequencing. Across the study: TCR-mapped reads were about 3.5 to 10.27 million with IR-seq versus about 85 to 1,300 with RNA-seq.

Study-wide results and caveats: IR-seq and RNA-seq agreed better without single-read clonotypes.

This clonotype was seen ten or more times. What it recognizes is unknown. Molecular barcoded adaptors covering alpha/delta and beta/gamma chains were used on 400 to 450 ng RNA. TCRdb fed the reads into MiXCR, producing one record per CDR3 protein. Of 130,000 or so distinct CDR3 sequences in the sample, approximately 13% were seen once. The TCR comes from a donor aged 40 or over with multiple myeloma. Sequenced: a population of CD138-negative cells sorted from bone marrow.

CDR3 sequence (DNA): TGTGCCAGCAGCTACCTCAGGGGAGAAGAGACCCAGTACTTC. It is translated as CASSYLRGEETQYF. V usage is TRBV11-3 and J usage is TRBJ2-5, with TRBD1 as a possible D gene (6 bases). The CDR3 is made up of 14 amino acids. Germline CDR1 SGHNT, CDR2 YENEEA. The ends were cut back, 4 bases at V and 3 bases at J, with 12 bases in the middle.